The rows below give T cell receptor beta chains drawn from one sample of a study of blood T cell repertoires in COVID-19. Using immunoSEQ multiplex PCR, the repertoire was profiled, and TCRdb retains in-frame clones only, with some absent. The table shows around 260,000 clones, with about 89% occurring only once. The sequencing input was peripheral blood. The receptors derive from a woman aged 40 to 55 who had recovered from COVID-19. Each CDR3 is given with its conserved first and last residue. The order of the fields is J gene, D gene, clone size, V gene, CDR3 DNA, CDR3 protein. The D gene is left open where the match is weak. Rows may omit the clone size; those that give it use once, few, many or a size class.

>TRBJ1-3|TRBD1|.|TRBV6-2/TRBV6-3
TGTGCCAGCAGTTACTCCCGGGACAGACGCCCATCTGGAAACACCATATATTTT
CASSYSRDRRPSGNTIYF
>TRBJ2-3|TRBD2|.|TRBV30
TGTGCCTGGAGTATGAAGCGGGGGAGCACAGATACGCAGTATTTT
CAWSMKRGSTDTQYF
>TRBJ1-1|.|.|TRBV4-3
TGCGCCAGCAGCCAAGATTGGGGGGGGGCGTCAAGCACTGAAGCTTTCTTT
CASSQDWGGASSTEAFF
>TRBJ1-2|.|.|TRBV9
TGTGCCAGCAGCCCCCACGGGCCCGCAGGGGGCTACACCTTC
CASSPHGPAGGYTF
>TRBJ2-7|.|.|TRBV5-1
TGCGCCAGCAGCCGGAGGGTCTCCTACGAGCAGTACTTC
CASSRRVSYEQYF
>TRBJ2-3|.|.|TRBV12-5
TGTGCTAGTGACCTCGGGACAGATACGCAGTATTTT
CASDLGTDTQYF
>TRBJ2-5|.|.|TRBV19
TGTGCCAGTAGTATGGGGCTGGCCCCCTGGGAGACCCAGTACTTC
CASSMGLAPWETQYF
>TRBJ2-3|TRBD1|.|TRBV10-3
TGTGCCATCAGGAACAGGGGGAGGACAGATACGCAGTATTTT
CAIRNRGRTDTQYF
>TRBJ2-1|.|.|TRBV2
TGTGCCAGCAGTTCCGGGACTTACAGTAATGAGCAGTTCTTC
CASSSGTYSNEQFF
>TRBJ1-3|.|.|TRBV4-1
TGCGCCAGCAGCCAAGTGGGAGCGTACTCTGGAAACACCATATATTTT
CASSQVGAYSGNTIYF
>TRBJ1-1|.|.|TRBV5-1
TGCGCCAGCAGCTTGGGAGACACTGAAGCTTTCTTT
CASSLGDTEAFF
>TRBJ1-2|.|.|TRBV4-1
TGCGCCAGCAGCCAAGCGGCAGGGCACAGTGGCTACACCTTC
CASSQAAGHSGYTF
>TRBJ2-7|TRBD1|.|TRBV7-3
TGTGCCAGCAGCTCAAGGGGGACAGGGGACGAGCAGTACTTC
CASSSRGTGDEQYF
>TRBJ2-7|TRBD1|.|TRBV7-2
TGTGCCAGCAGCCCCGGGACAGGGAGCCTCTACGAGCAGTACTTC
CASSPGTGSLYEQYF
>TRBJ2-1|TRBD1|.|TRBV5-1
TGCGCCAGCAGCAAAGGACAGGGGTGGGATGAGCAGTTCTTC
CASSKGQGWDEQFF
>TRBJ2-5|TRBD2|.|TRBV19
TGTGCCAGTAGTGGCGGGGGGGCCGGGAGAGAGACCCAGTACTTC
CASSGGGAGRETQYF
>TRBJ1-2|TRBD1|few|TRBV29-1
TGCAGCGGGTACCGGGACAGCCTTTATGGCTACACCTTC
CSGYRDSLYGYTF
>TRBJ2-1|TRBD1|.|TRBV2
TGTGCCAGCAGTGGGATGGGACAGGGCTACAATGAGCAGTTCTTC
CASSGMGQGYNEQFF
>TRBJ1-1|.|.|TRBV3-1/TRBV3-2
TGTGCCAGCAGCCAAGATTATTCCCCAGGGAACGCTTTCTTT
CASSQDYSPGNAFF
>TRBJ2-7|.|.|TRBV2
TGTGCCAGCAGAGCAGGTTTAACCGGGACACAAGCCTACGAGCAGTACTTC
CASRAGLTGTQAYEQYF
>TRBJ1-1|.|.|TRBV7-9
TGTGCCAGCAGCTCAGGGGTGAACACTGAAGCTTTCTTT
CASSSGVNTEAFF
>TRBJ1-6|.|.|TRBV2
TGTGCCAGCAGTCCCCCGGAAGGGAGGGGTTCACCCCTCCACTTT
CASSPPEGRGSPLHF
>TRBJ1-1|.|.|TRBV30
TGTGCCTGGAGTGAGCTATCGGGAACTGAAGCTTTCTTT
CAWSELSGTEAFF
>TRBJ1-1|.|.|TRBV30
TGTGCCTGGAGTCTTACACAGTACACTGAAGCTTTCTTT
CAWSLTQYTEAFF
>TRBJ1-1|TRBD1|few|TRBV5-4
TGTGCCAGCACCCTAGACAGGGGCTCGGCTTTCTTT
CASTLDRGSAFF
>TRBJ1-2|.|.|TRBV3-1/TRBV3-2
TGTGCCAGCAGCCAAGGGGGACACCTCATGGCCTATGGCTACACCTTC
CASSQGGHLMAYGYTF
>TRBJ1-2|.|.|TRBV3-1/TRBV3-2
TGTGCCAGCAGCCCCGAGGAGGGAGGATATGGCTACACCTTC
CASSPEEGGYGYTF
>TRBJ1-4|.|.|TRBV6-5
TGTGCCAGCAGACCCCAGGGAAACAGACTGTTTTTT
CASRPQGNRLFF
>TRBJ2-5|TRBD2|.|TRBV10-2
TGCGCCAGCAGTGACTCGGGGGGGGTTCTAGAGACCCAGTACTTC
CASSDSGGVLETQYF
>TRBJ1-2|TRBD1|.|TRBV7-2
TGTGCCAGCAGCTTAGCAACAGGGGGCGCGGGTGGCTACACCTTC
CASSLATGGAGGYTF
>TRBJ2-5|TRBD1|.|TRBV18
TGTGCCAGCTCCCCCGGACAGGGTATTCGCGAGACCCAGTACTTC
CASSPGQGIRETQYF
>TRBJ2-5|.|.|TRBV12-5
TGTGCTAGTGGTTTAAAACCTTCGGGGGAGACCCAGTACTTC
CASGLKPSGETQYF
>TRBJ2-6|.|.|TRBV4-3
TGCGCCAGCAGCCACCCGTCTCGAGGCAACGTCCTGACTTTC
CASSHPSRGNVLTF
>TRBJ2-1|TRBD2|.|TRBV10-3
TGTGCCATCAGAAGGGCGGGGGGGCCTAGTGAGCAGTTCTTC
CAIRRAGGPSEQFF
>TRBJ2-5|.|.|TRBV28
TGTGCCAGCAGTACTATGGACAGCCCCAAAGGAGAGACCCAGTACTTC
CASSTMDSPKGETQYF
>TRBJ1-1|.|.|TRBV6-5
TGTGCCAGCAGAAGCCGACGGGGAGGGACTGAAGCTTTCTTT
CASRSRRGGTEAFF
>TRBJ2-3|TRBD1|.|TRBV6-1
TGTGCCAGCAGTGTCACCGTTGGGACAGGGGGCTCAGATACGCAGTATTTT
CASSVTVGTGGSDTQYF
>TRBJ2-5|.|.|TRBV29-1
TGCAGCGTTCGGTCGACAAGTGAGACCCAGTACTTC
CSVRSTSETQYF
>TRBJ2-3|.|.|TRBV9
TGTGCCAGCAGCGTCGGCGGAAAAATTGCAGATACGCAGTATTTT
CASSVGGKIADTQYF
>TRBJ2-7|.|.|TRBV27
TGTGCCAGCAGTTCCCGCTCCTACGAGCAGTACTTC
CASSSRSYEQYF
>TRBJ2-5|.|.|TRBV12-3/TRBV12-4
TGTGCCAGCAGTTTGAACAGGGAAGAGACCCAGTACTTC
CASSLNREETQYF
>TRBJ1-4|.|.|TRBV18
TGTGCCAGCTCACCACAGAGGGCAACTAATGAAAAACTGTTTTTT
CASSPQRATNEKLFF
>TRBJ1-1|.|.|TRBV7-9
TGTGCCAGCAGTCCAGGACCCGGCACGGGGGTCACTGAAGCTTTCTTT
CASSPGPGTGVTEAFF
>TRBJ2-1|.|few|TRBV19
TGTGCCAGTAGTCAATCCCAGGGGCGTGAGCAGTTCTTC
CASSQSQGREQFF
>TRBJ2-3|.|.|TRBV18
TGTGCCAGCTCACCACCTTGGCAGAGGGATACGCAGTATTTT
CASSPPWQRDTQYF
>TRBJ1-1|.|.|TRBV7-9
TGTGCCAGCAGCTCTTGGACAGCCATGAACACTGAAGCTTTCTTT
CASSSWTAMNTEAFF
>TRBJ1-2|.|few|TRBV19
TGTGCCAGTTTCCGTACAGGGACCTATGGCTACACCTTC
CASFRTGTYGYTF
>TRBJ2-7|TRBD2|.|TRBV6-8
TGTGCCAGCAGCCGACTAGCAACCTACGAGCAGTACTTC
CASSRLATYEQYF
>TRBJ2-5|.|.|TRBV11-2
TGTGCCAGCAGCATCCGCCAAGAGACCCAGTACTTC
CASSIRQETQYF
>TRBJ1-2|TRBD1|.|TRBV28
TGTGCCAGCACGACAGGGGGCGAAGGCTACACCTTC
CASTTGGEGYTF
>TRBJ2-2|.|.|TRBV5-4
TGTGCCAGCAGCTTGTCGGTTACCGGGGAGCTGTTTTTT
CASSLSVTGELFF
>TRBJ2-1|.|once|TRBV27
TGTGCCAGCAGTTATTCCAGTCCCTACAATGAGCAGTTCTTC
CASSYSSPYNEQFF
>TRBJ1-1|TRBD1|.|TRBV9
TGTGCCAGCAGCGCCCCGGGACAGGTGAACACTGAAGCTTTCTTT
CASSAPGQVNTEAFF
>TRBJ2-5|TRBD2|.|TRBV4-1
TGCGCCAGCAGCCAAGATTTCCCTAGCGGGAGGGAGACCCAGTACTTC
CASSQDFPSGRETQYF
>TRBJ2-3|TRBD1|once|TRBV19
TGTGCCAGTAGTACGACAGGGTCCCATGGTAGGGGGCGACGAGATACGCAGTATTTT
CASSTTGSHGRGRRDTQYF